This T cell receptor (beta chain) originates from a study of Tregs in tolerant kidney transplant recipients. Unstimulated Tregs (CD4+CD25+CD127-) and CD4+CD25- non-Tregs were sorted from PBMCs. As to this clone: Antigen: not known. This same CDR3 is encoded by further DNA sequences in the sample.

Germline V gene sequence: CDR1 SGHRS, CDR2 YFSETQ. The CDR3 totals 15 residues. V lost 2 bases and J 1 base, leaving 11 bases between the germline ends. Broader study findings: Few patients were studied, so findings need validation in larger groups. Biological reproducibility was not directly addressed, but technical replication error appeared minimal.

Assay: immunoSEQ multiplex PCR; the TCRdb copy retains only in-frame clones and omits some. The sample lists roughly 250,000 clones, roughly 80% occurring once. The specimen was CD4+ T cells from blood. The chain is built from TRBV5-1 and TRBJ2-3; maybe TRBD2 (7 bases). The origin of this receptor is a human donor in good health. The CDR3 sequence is CASSLQGGGTDTQYF. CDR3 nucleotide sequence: TGCGCCAGCAGCTTACAGGGAGGGGGCACAGATACGCAGTATTTT.